Below, 5 T cell receptor beta chains from the same sample are listed, as sequenced in a study of PD-L1 blockade in urothelial cancer. Time point denoted: peripheral blood 6 weeks after treatment start. TCRdb's copy holds only in-frame clones and misses some; the assay was immunoSEQ multiplex PCR. The sample contains about 45,000 clones, under 90% of which appear only once. The starting material was PBMCs, obtained around atezolizumab (anti-PD-L1) treatment. The origin of the receptors is a man between 60 and 70 years old with urothelial cancer.

The V and J genes are TRBV5-4 and TRBJ2-7, with 7 bases identical to TRBD1. With V trimmed by 2 bases and J by 2 bases, 4 bases remained unmatched. Per germline, CDR1 SGHNT and CDR2 YYREEE (reference sequence). The CDR3 extends over 14 amino acids. The CDR3 region has the DNA TGTGCCAGCAGCTTTCAGGACAGGACCTACGAGCAGTACTTC. Its protein product is CASSFQDRTYEQYF.

The gene calls are TRBV6-4 and TRBJ2-2, with D possibly TRBD1 on 6 matching bases. In germline, CDR1 is MRHNA, CDR2 SNTAGT. The CDR3 is 14 amino acids. V was pared by 6 bases and J by 4 bases, with 12 bases between. CDR3 amino acids: CASRRGTTTGELFF. For the CDR3, the DNA is TGTGCCAGCAGAAGAGGGACAACCACCGGGGAGCTGTTTTTT.

The rearrangement joins TRBV28 to TRBJ1-2, with a weak D call TRBD1 (5 bases). Between the trimmed V and J ends, which lost 7 bases and 0 bases, there was a span of 12 bases. The CDR3 covers 14 residues. The germline CDR1 and CDR2 sequences are MDHEN and SYDVKM. The CDR3 coding sequence is TGTGCCAGCATCAGGGCACCGGCTAACTATGGCTACACCTTC. Protein: CASIRAPANYGYTF.

The chain carries TRBV19 and TRBJ2-6; TRBD1 matches 10 bases. This CDR3 has 19 amino acids. Germline trimming cut 7 bases from V and 0 bases from J; bases unmatched to any gene: 12. Germline assignment: CDR1 LNHDA and CDR2 SQIVND (reference sequence). CDR3 sequence reads: CASNRYPGQGNSGANVLTF. The CDR3 bases are TGTGCCAGTAACCGTTACCCGGGACAGGGGAACTCTGGGGCCAACGTCCTGACTTTC.

CDR3 residues: CASSIGSGLAGYNEQFF. CDR3 bases: TGTGCCAGTAGTATTGGTTCCGGGCTAGCGGGTTACAATGAGCAGTTCTTC. This sequence joins TRBV19 and TRBJ2-1, with TRBD2 matching 8 bases. Germline V gene lookup returns CDR1 LNHDA and CDR2 SQIVND (reference sequence). The length of the CDR3 is 17 residues. After removal of 3 bases from V and 4 bases from J, the junction contained 11 bases not matched to a gene.